This paragraph covers one T cell receptor (beta chain) sequence. The source of the sample is a study of T cell changes during pregnancy in multiple sclerosis. Produced via immunoSEQ multiplex PCR; TCRdb's table is partial and in-frame only. The sample includes tens of thousands of clones, roughly 92% of them seen just once. After removal of 5 bases from V and 3 bases from J, the junction contained 12 bases not matched to a gene. There are 16 residues in the CDR3. Germline V CDR1 and CDR2: SGHVT, SQSDAQ. The material was peripheral blood, obtained in the second trimester of pregnancy. The gene calls are TRBV7-4 and TRBJ2-7; 8 positions agree with TRBD1. The TCR sequence derives from a female donor with multiple sclerosis, enrolled in a pregnancy study. Here the CDR3 DNA reads TGTGCCAGCAGCCACCACTTAAGACAGGGGTTCTACGAGCAGTACTTC. This translates into CASSHHLRQGFYEQYF. The full variable domain, its missing parts supplied by reference TRBV7-4 and TRBJ2-7, is GAGVSQSPRYKVAKRGRDVALRCDSISGHVTLYWYRQTLGQGSEVLTYSQSDAQRDKSGRPSGRFSAERPERSVSTLKIQRTEQGDSAVYLCASSHHLRQGFYEQYFGPGTRLTVT.